A single sample is the source of the 20 T cell receptor beta chains below, sequenced in a study of OX40 agonist ivuxolimab in advanced cancers. Sequencing used immunoSEQ multiplex PCR; TCRdb keeps in-frame clones, though not all of them. In the table there are 12,000 to 15,000 clones, about 80% of which are singletons. This specimen was CD4+ or CD8+ T cells sorted from blood, taken in a trial of the OX40 agonist ivuxolimab. The receptors derive from an adult with an advanced solid tumor such as melanoma, head and neck, liver or kidney cancer.

About this clone itself: This sequence is one base from a far larger clone and is likely a read error. The sample has other DNA sequences that encode this CDR3 too. The V and J genes are TRBV5-6 and TRBJ1-5; unclear D gene. The germline CDR1 and CDR2 sequences are SGHDT and YYEEEE. This CDR3 spans 13 amino acids. Trimming took 0 bases from V and 6 from J, leaving 7 bases between them. CDR3 nucleotide sequence: TGTGCCAGCAGCTTGGGGACGGGTCAGCCCCAGCATTTT. Protein: CASSLGTGQPQHF.

This clone was picked up one time. The chain uses TRBV28 and TRBJ2-7; 8 bases map to TRBD2. The trim removed 6 bases at V and 7 bases at J, leaving 8 bases unmatched. Germline CDR1 reads MDHEN; CDR2 reads SYDVKM. The CDR3 loop spans 13 amino acids. CDR3 sequence: CASRTGLVREQYF. The CDR3 DNA is TGTGCCAGCAGAACGGGACTAGTCAGGGAGCAGTACTTC.

The chain has TRBV4-2 and TRBJ2-7, with TRBD2 matching 8 bases. The germline V gene has CDR1 LGHNA and CDR2 YNFKEQ. The CDR3 has 14 amino acids. V shed 4 bases, J shed 6 bases, and the junction held 8 bases outside the gene matches. The CDR3 loop is CASSPGGAEGEQYF. The CDR3 DNA sequence: TGTGCCAGCAGCCCCGGGGGGGCTGAGGGCGAGCAGTACTTC.

V and J are TRBV6-6 and TRBJ2-5; TRBD1 might be the D (6 bases). Trimming took 7 bases from V and 4 from J, leaving 16 bases between them. Germline V gives CDR1 MNHNY, CDR2 SVGAGI (reference sequence). CDR3 length: 14 amino acids. The CDR3, as DNA: TGTGCCAGCAATCATAGGACAGAAGTAGAGACCCAGTACTTC. The encoded protein is CASNHRTEVETQYF.

The chain uses TRBV5-4 and TRBJ1-1; D remains unclear. Germline V gene data show CDR1 as SGHNT and CDR2 as YYREEE (reference sequence). The CDR3 has 14 amino acids. V was trimmed by 4 bases and J by 2 bases, leaving 12 bases between them. The CDR3 coding sequence is TGTGCCAGCAGCCCCCCAGACTCTAACACTGAAGCTTTCTTT. Amino acid sequence: CASSPPDSNTEAFF.

About this clone itself: At one of its ends the junction is not consistent with the germline gene, which may arise from a read error. The rearrangement uses TRBV5-8 and TRBJ1-2; possible D gene TRBD1, 5 bases. Germline CDR1 is SGHTS and CDR2 is YDEGEE. The CDR3 sequence is 12 residues long. The CDR3 protein is CACRGDQYGYTF. The CDR3 DNA follows: TGCGCCTGCCGGGGGGATCAATATGGCTACACCTTC.

The rearrangement links TRBV6-6 to TRBJ2-7; 10 bases fit TRBD1. The V gene's germline CDR1 is MNHNY and CDR2 SVGAGI (reference sequence). The CDR3 contains 14 residues. The CDR3 protein is CAAGMGQGNNEQYF. CDR3 in DNA: TGTGCAGCAGGTATGGGACAGGGGAACAACGAGCAGTACTTC.

The count of this clone is one. The gene calls are TRBV5-1 and TRBJ1-1, with TRBD1 matching over 7 bases. Germline V gene sequence: CDR1 SGHRS, CDR2 YFSETQ. J was trimmed by 0 bases and V by 4 bases; bases with no gene match: 3. The CDR3 contains 14 residues. CDR3 DNA sequence: TGCGCCAGCAGCGGGGGACAGATGAACACTGAAGCTTTCTTT. Its protein product is CASSGGQMNTEAFF.

The rearrangement links TRBV7-3 to TRBJ2-2, with D hard to call. CDR3 length: 15 amino acids. From germline, CDR1 is SGHTA and CDR2 FQGTGA. With 0 bases removed from V and 4 bases from J, the gap between germline ends came to 9 bases. The CDR3 DNA sequence: TGTGCCAGCAGCTTAACCGGGTCGGGCACCGGGGAGCTGTTTTTT. Its translation: CASSLTGSGTGELFF.

The chain combines TRBV15 with TRBJ2-5; D remains unclear. CDR3 size: 15 residues. V shed 2 bases and J shed 2 bases, with 12 bases lying between them. CDR1 and CDR2 (germline): LNHNV, YYDKDF (reference sequence). CDR3 sequence: CATSRKPERQETQYF. DNA of the CDR3: TGTGCCACCAGCAGAAAGCCCGAACGGCAAGAGACCCAGTACTTC. Based on the CDR3 plus reference TRBV15 and TRBJ2-5, the full variable domain is DAMVIQNPRYQVTQFGKPVTLSCSQTLNHNVMYWYQQKSSQAPKLLFHYYDKDFNNEADTPDNFQSRRPNTSFCFLDIRSPGLGDTAMYLCATSRKPERQETQYFGPGTRLLVL.

J is TRBJ2-7 and V is TRBV27; the match to TRBD2 covers 16 bases. Germline CDR1 and CDR2: MNHEY and SMNVEV (reference sequence). Trimming took 6 bases from V and 2 from J; bases not matched to a gene: 10. This CDR3 spans 18 amino acids. In DNA form, the CDR3 reads TGTGCCAGCAGGGCCAAGGGACTAGCGGGAGGGCCCACCTACGAGCAGTACTTC. Translation gives CASRAKGLAGGPTYEQYF.

V usage is TRBV27 and J usage is TRBJ1-5; D is undetermined. The CDR3 length is 14 residues. CDR1 MNHEY and CDR2 SMNVEV come from the germline V gene (reference sequence). V was shortened by 2 bases and J by 0 bases, with 5 bases between the two germline ends. CDR3 residues: CASSLGVSNQPQHF. The CDR3 DNA reads as TGTGCCAGCAGTTTAGGGGTTAGCAATCAGCCCCAGCATTTT.

This clone was detected once. The chain recombines TRBV30 with TRBJ2-1; D is unresolved. The CDR3 is 15 amino acids. Germline V gene sequence: CDR1 GTSNPN, CDR2 SVGIG (reference sequence). Trimming left V 2 bases short and J 2 bases short, with 13 bases between. The CDR3 sequence: CAWSPDTLPYNEQFF. CDR3 DNA sequence: TGTGCCTGGAGTCCCGACACCTTACCCTACAATGAGCAGTTCTTC.

This clone was recorded a few times. The chain combines TRBV9 with TRBJ2-3, with D possibly being TRBD1 (5 bases). V lost 0 bases, J lost 0 bases, and 11 bases lay in between. The CDR3 consists of 16 residues. CDR1 and CDR2 from the germline V gene are SGDLS and YYNGEE. CDR3 residues: CASSVGTGSSTDTQYF. CDR3 nucleotide sequence: TGTGCCAGCAGCGTAGGTACAGGAAGTAGCACAGATACGCAGTATTTT.

The CDR3 coding sequence is TGTGCCAGCAGATATACAGGGTTAGATACGCAGTATTTT. Translated: CASRYTGLDTQYF. The chain is built from TRBV28 and TRBJ2-3, with D tentatively TRBD1 (6 bases). Trimming stripped 6 bases from V and 5 bases from J, with 12 bases between. The germline CDR1 and CDR2 sequences are MDHEN and SYDVKM. This CDR3 is built from 13 residues.

A single count supports this clone. The gene calls are TRBV9 and TRBJ2-2; TRBD1 matches 10 bases. CDR3 length: 17 residues. Losses at the gene ends were 5 bases for V and 1 base for J; bases not matched to a gene: 8. The germline V gene encodes CDR1 SGDLS and CDR2 YYNGEE. The CDR3 DNA reads as TGTGCCAGCAGTGACTCTAGGACAGGGGGGAACACCGGGGAGCTGTTTTTT. It is translated as CASSDSRTGGNTGELFF. The full variable domain, with the rest looked up from reference TRBV9 and TRBJ2-2, is DSGVTQTPKHLITATGQRVTLRCSPRSGDLSVYWYQQSLDQGLQFLIQYYNGEERAKGNILERFSAQQFPDLHSELNLSSLELGDSALYFCASSDSRTGGNTGELFFGEGSRLTVL.

By sample fraction, this clone is large. V and J are TRBV5-1 and TRBJ1-4; D is unresolved. CDR3 length: 15 amino acids. CDR1 and CDR2 (germline): SGHRS, YFSETQ. V lost 0 bases to trimming and J lost 3 bases, with 9 bases between them. CDR3 DNA: TGCGCCAGCAGCTTGGGGTATGGAGCTAATGAAAAACTGTTTTTT. This translates into CASSLGYGANEKLFF. The full variable domain, with the rest looked up from reference TRBV5-1 and TRBJ1-4, is KAGVTQTPRYLIKTRGQQVTLSCSPISGHRSVSWYQQTPGQGLQFLFEYFSETQRNKGNFPGRFSGRQFSNSRSEMNVSTLELGDSALYLCASSLGYGANEKLFFGSGTQLSVL.

The chain uses TRBV20-1 and TRBJ2-7; D may match TRBD1 or TRBD2 (5 bases each). This CDR3 has 11 amino acids. V lost 3 bases to trimming and J lost 10 bases, with 13 bases between them. CDR1 DFQATT and CDR2 SNEGSKA come from the germline V gene (reference sequence). The CDR3 nucleotides are TGCAGTGCTAGTAGTGGGGACCGTCAGTACTTC. Translating it yields CSASSGDRQYF.

This chain links TRBV4-2 with TRBJ1-1; D gene uncertain. Per the germline V gene, CDR1 is LGHNA and CDR2 is YNFKEQ. The CDR3 has 15 residues. V lost 1 base, J lost 0 bases, and 9 bases lay in between. This chain's CDR3 is CASSQGALLNTEAFF. In nucleotides, the CDR3 is TGTGCCAGCAGCCAAGGGGCTCTCCTGAACACTGAAGCTTTCTTT.

V gene TRBV6-1 combines with J gene TRBJ2-7, with D hard to call. Germline CDR1 is MNHNS and CDR2 is SASEGT. Trimming took 5 bases from V and 6 from J, leaving 5 bases between them. The CDR3 covers 10 residues. CDR3 sequence reads: CASSNAEQYF. The CDR3 DNA reads TGTGCCAGCAGTAATGCCGAGCAGTACTTC.